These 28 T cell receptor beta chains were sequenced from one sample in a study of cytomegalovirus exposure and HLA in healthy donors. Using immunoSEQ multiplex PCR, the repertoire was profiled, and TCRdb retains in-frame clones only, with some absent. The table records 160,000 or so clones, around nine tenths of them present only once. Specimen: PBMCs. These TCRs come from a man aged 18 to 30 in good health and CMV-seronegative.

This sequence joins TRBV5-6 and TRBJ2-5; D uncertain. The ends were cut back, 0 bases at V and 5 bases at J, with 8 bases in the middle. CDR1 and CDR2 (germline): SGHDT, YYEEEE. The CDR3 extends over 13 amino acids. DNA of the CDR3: TGTGCCAGCAGCTTGGGAGGATCGGAGACCCAGTACTTC. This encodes CASSLGGSETQYF.

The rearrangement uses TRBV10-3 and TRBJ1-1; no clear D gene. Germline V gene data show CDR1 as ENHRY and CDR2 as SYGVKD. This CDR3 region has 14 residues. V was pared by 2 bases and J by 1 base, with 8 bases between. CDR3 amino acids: CAISERAGNTEAFF. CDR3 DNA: TGTGCCATCAGTGAGCGAGCAGGGAACACTGAAGCTTTCTTT.

The CDR3 coding sequence is TGTGCCAGCAGCTCACGCGGACTCTATGGCTACACCTTC. Protein: CASSSRGLYGYTF. The V gene is TRBV7-2, the J gene TRBJ1-2, with no clear D. CDR1 is SGHTA, CDR2 FQGNSA, per germline. The CDR3 sequence is 13 residues long. V was clipped by 4 bases and J by 4 bases, with 10 bases between them. The variable domain in full, completed from reference TRBV7-2 and TRBJ1-2, reads GAGVSQSPSNKVTEKGKDVELRCDPISGHTALYWYRQSLGQGLEFLIYFQGNSAPDKSGLPSDRFSAERTGGSVSTLTIQRTQQEDSAVYLCASSSRGLYGYTFGSGTRLTVV.

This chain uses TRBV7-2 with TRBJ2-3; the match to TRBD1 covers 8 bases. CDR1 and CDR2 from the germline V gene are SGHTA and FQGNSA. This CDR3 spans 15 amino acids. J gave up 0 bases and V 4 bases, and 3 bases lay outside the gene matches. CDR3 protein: CASSSGQGSTDTQYF. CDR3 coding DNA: TGTGCCAGCAGCTCCGGACAGGGAAGCACAGATACGCAGTATTTT.

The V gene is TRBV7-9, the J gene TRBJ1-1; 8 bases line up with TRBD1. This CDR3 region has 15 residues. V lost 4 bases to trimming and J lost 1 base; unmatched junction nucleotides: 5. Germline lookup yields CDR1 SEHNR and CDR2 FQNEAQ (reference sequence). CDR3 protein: CASSWQGAANTEAFF. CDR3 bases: TGTGCCAGCAGCTGGCAGGGGGCGGCGAACACTGAAGCTTTCTTT.

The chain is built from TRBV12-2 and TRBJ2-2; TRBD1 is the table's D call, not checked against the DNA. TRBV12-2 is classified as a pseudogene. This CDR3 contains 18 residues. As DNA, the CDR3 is TGTGCAAGTCGCTTTGAGAGTTTGGTAAGCAGGGCGGCCGGGGAGCTGTTTTTT. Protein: CASRFESLVSRAAGELFF.

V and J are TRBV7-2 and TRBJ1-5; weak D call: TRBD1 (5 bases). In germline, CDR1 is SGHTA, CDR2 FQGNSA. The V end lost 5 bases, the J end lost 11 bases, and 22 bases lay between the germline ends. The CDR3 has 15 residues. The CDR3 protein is CASSPSGTGVRTQHF. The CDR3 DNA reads TGTGCCAGCAGCCCATCCGGGACGGGGGTCCGGACCCAGCATTTT.

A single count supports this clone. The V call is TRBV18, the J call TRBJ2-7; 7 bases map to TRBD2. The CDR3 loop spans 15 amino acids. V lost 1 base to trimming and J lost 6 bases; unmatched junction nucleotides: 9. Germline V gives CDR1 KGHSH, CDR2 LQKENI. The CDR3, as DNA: TGTGCCAGCTCACCACTCGCGGGAGACCCTGTCGAGCAGTACTTC. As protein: CASSPLAGDPVEQYF.

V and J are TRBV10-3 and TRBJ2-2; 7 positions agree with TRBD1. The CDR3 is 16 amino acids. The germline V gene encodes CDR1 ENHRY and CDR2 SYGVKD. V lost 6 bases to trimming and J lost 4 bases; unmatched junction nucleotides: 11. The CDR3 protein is CAISDADRDVTGELFF. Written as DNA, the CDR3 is TGTGCCATCAGCGACGCCGACAGGGACGTCACCGGGGAGCTGTTTTTT.

The CDR3: CASSRQGRETQYF. CDR3 DNA: TGTGCCAGCAGCAGACAGGGGAGGGAGACCCAGTACTTC. The rearrangement uses TRBV6-1 and TRBJ2-5, with 8 bases matching TRBD1. CDR1 MNHNS and CDR2 SASEGT come from the germline V gene. The trim removed 6 bases at V and 5 bases at J, leaving 5 bases unmatched. The CDR3 sequence is 13 residues long.

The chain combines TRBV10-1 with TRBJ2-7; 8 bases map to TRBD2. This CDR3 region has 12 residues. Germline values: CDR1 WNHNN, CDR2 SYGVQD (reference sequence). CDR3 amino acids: CATGTSSYEQYF. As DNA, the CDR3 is TGCGCTACCGGGACTAGCTCCTACGAGCAGTACTTC.

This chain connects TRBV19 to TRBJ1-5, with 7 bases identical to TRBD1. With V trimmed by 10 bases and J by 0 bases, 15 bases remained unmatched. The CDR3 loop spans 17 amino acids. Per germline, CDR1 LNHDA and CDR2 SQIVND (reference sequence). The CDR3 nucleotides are TGTGCCACGGGGACAGAAGCCTCGGGATATAGCAATCAGCCCCAGCATTTT. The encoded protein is CATGTEASGYSNQPQHF.

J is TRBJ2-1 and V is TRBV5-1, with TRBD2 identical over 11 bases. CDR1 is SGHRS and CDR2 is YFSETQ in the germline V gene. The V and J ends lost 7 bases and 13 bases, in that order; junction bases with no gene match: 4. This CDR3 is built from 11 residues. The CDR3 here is CASSLAGGQFF. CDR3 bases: TGCGCCAGCTCCCTAGCGGGAGGTCAGTTCTTC.

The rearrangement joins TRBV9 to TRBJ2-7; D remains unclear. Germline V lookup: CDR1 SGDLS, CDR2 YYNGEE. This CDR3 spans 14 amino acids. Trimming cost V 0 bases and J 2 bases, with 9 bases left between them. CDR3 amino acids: CASSVALETYEQYF. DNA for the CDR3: TGTGCCAGCAGCGTAGCTTTAGAAACCTACGAGCAGTACTTC.

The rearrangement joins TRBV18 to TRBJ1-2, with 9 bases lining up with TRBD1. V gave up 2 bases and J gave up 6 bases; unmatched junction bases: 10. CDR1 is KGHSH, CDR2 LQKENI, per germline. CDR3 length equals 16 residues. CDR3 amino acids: CASSPSPLTGGHGYTF. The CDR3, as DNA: TGTGCCAGCTCACCATCCCCCCTAACAGGGGGCCATGGCTACACCTTC. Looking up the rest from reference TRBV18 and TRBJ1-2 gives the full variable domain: NAGVMQNPRHLVRRRGQEARLRCSPMKGHSHVYWYRQLPEEGLKFMVYLQKENIIDESGMPKERFSAEFPKEGPSILRIQQVVRGDSAAYFCASSPSPLTGGHGYTFGSGTRLTVV.

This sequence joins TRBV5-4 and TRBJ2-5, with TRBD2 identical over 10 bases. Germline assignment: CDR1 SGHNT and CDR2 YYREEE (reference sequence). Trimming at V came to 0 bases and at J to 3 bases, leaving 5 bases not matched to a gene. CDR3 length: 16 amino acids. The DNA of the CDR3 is TGTGCCAGCAGCTTGGCGTCTAGCGGGAGTAAAGAGACCCAGTACTTC. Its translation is CASSLASSGSKETQYF.

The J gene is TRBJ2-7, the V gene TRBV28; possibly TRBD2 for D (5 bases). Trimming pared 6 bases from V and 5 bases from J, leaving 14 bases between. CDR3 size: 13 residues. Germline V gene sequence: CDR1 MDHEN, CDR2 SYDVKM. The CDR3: CASRDPGSHEQYV. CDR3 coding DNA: TGTGCCAGCAGAGATCCGGGAAGCCACGAGCAGTACGTC.

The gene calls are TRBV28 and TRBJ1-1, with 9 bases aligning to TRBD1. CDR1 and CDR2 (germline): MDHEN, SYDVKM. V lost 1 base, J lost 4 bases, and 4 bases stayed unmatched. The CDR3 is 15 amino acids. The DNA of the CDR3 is TGTGCCAGCAGTTTATTACAGGGGGCGAGCACTGAAGCTTTCTTT. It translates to CASSLLQGASTEAFF.

Here the CDR3 reads CASSGQREGSYNEQFF. The CDR3 nucleotides read TGTGCCAGCAGTGGGCAGCGGGAGGGCTCCTACAATGAGCAGTTCTTC. The chain recombines TRBV27 with TRBJ2-1, with 10 nucleotides matching TRBD2. Germline-derived CDR1 and CDR2 are MNHEY and SMNVEV (reference sequence). Trimming removed 5 bases from V and 0 bases from J; junction bases left unmatched: 4. This CDR3 has 16 residues.

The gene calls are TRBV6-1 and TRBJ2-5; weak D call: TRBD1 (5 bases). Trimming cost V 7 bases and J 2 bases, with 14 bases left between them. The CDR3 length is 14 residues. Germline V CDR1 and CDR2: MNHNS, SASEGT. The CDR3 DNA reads TGTGCCAGCAATCCTTCCAGGGCTCAAGAGACCCAGTACTTC. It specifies CASNPSRAQETQYF.

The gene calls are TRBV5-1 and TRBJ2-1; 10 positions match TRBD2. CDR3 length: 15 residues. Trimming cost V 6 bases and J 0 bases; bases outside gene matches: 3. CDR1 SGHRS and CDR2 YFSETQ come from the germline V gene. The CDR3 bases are TGCGCCAGCACCAGCGGGGGGGCCTCCTACAATGAGCAGTTCTTC. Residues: CASTSGGASYNEQFF.

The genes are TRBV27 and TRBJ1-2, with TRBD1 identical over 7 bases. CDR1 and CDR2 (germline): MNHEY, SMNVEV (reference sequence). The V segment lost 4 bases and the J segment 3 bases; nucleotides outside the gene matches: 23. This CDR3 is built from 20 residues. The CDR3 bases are TGTGCCAGCAGTTGGTTGACAGGGAAGGTTCTGGAGGTTCTGGACTATGGCTACACCTTC. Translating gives CASSWLTGKVLEVLDYGYTF.

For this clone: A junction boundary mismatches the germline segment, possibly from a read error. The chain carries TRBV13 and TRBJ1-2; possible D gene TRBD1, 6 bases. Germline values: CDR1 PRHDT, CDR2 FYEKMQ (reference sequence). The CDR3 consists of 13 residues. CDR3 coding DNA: TGTGCCAGCAGCATAGGGACAAGCTATGGCTACACCTTC. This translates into CASSIGTSYGYTF.

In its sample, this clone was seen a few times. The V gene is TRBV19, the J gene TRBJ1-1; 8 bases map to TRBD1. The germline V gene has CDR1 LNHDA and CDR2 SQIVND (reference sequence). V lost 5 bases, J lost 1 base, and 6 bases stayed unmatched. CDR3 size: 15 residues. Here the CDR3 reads CASSATGARNTEAFF. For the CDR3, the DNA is TGTGCCAGTAGTGCGACAGGGGCGAGGAACACTGAAGCTTTCTTT.

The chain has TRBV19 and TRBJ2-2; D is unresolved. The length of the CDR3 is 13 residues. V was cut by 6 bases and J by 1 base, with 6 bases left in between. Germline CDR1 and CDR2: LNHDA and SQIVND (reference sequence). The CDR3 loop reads CASSRQNTGELFF. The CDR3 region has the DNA TGTGCCAGTAGCCGACAGAACACCGGGGAGCTGTTTTTT.

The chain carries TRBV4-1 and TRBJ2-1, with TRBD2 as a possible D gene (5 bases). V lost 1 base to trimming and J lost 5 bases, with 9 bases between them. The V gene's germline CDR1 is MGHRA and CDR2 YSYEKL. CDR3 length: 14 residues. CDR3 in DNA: TGCGCCAGCAGCCAAGCCGGACTCCACAATGAGCAGTTCTTC. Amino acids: CASSQAGLHNEQFF.

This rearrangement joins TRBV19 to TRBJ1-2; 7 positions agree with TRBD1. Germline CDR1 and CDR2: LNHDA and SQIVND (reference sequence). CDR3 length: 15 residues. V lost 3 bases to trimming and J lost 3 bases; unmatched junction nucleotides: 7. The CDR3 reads CASSMGQRQYYGYTF. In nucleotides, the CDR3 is TGTGCCAGTAGTATGGGACAGCGACAATACTATGGCTACACCTTC.

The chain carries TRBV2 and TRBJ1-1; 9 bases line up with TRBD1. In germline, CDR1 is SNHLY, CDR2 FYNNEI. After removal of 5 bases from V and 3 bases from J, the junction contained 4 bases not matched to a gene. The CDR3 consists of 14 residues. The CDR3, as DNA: TGTGCCAGCAGTTACAGGGGGCCGGACACTGAAGCTTTCTTT. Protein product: CASSYRGPDTEAFF.